These 14 T cell receptor beta chains came from one sample sequenced in a study of blood T cell repertoires in COVID-19. The repertoire was sequenced with immunoSEQ multiplex PCR; TCRdb's copy has only in-frame clones and lacks some. The sample consists of about 480,000 clones, 87% of them appearing once. Sample: PBMCs or T cells enriched from blood (not recorded which). The receptors here all came from a woman between 18 and 30 years old with acute COVID-19.

This clone was observed at least ten times. This chain joins TRBV27 and TRBJ1-2; 7 bases align to TRBD1. Trimming took 5 bases from V and 0 from J; bases not matched to a gene: 9. The germline V gene has CDR1 MNHEY and CDR2 SMNVEV (reference sequence). This CDR3 has 16 residues. This CDR3 reads CASSRRQGLANYGYTF. DNA of the CDR3: TGTGCCAGCAGTCGACGACAGGGCCTCGCTAACTATGGCTACACCTTC.

The chain joins TRBV5-8 to TRBJ2-3; 9 bases fit TRBD2. Germline loops: CDR1 SGHTS, CDR2 YDEGEE. The CDR3 is made up of 16 amino acids. V lost 1 base, J lost 6 bases, and 9 bases stayed unmatched. The CDR3 DNA reads as TGTGCCAGCAGCTTGTCTGGCGGGAGGGCCGCCGATACGCAGTATTTT. This gives the protein CASSLSGGRAADTQYF.

This chain connects TRBV5-6 to TRBJ1-5; D might be TRBD1 (6 bases). Per germline, CDR1 SGHDT and CDR2 YYEEEE. The CDR3 extends over 15 amino acids. V was cut by 0 bases and J by 1 base, with 8 bases left in between. CDR3 region: CASSLGGRSNQPQHF. The CDR3 DNA reads TGTGCCAGCAGCTTGGGGGGGCGGAGCAATCAGCCCCAGCATTTT.

The chain has TRBV3-1 (or the pseudogene TRBV3-2) and TRBJ2-7, with TRBD2 identical over 15 bases. Germline V CDR1 and CDR2: LGHDT, YNNKEL (reference sequence). Trimming took 3 bases from V and 2 from J; bases not matched to a gene: 5. CDR3 size: 17 residues. The CDR3 nucleotides are TGTGCCAGCAGCCAGGGACTAGCGGGGGGCCTACCCTACGAGCAGTACTTC. As protein: CASSQGLAGGLPYEQYF.

This clone has just a few counts. The chain employs TRBV10-1 and TRBJ2-6, with a tentative D call TRBD2 (6 bases). Germline V CDR1 and CDR2: WNHNN, SYGVQD (reference sequence). The CDR3 consists of 16 residues. Trimming pared 4 bases from V and 0 bases from J, leaving 10 bases between. The CDR3 nucleotides read TGCGCCAGCAGTGCCGGGGGAGCCTCTGGGGCCAACGTCCTGACTTTC. Protein sequence: CASSAGGASGANVLTF.

The gene calls are TRBV19 and TRBJ2-7; TRBD2 matches 9 bases. The CDR3 covers 15 residues. J lost 6 bases, V lost 1 base, and 7 bases had no gene match. The V gene's germline CDR1 is LNHDA and CDR2 SQIVND (reference sequence). The CDR3 reads CASSIGVAGVREQYF. The CDR3 nucleotides read TGTGCCAGTAGTATAGGGGTAGCGGGAGTCCGCGAGCAGTACTTC.

The chain has TRBV6-2 or TRBV6-3 and TRBJ2-1; D is unclear. The CDR3 length is 14 residues. V was cut by 2 bases and J by 5 bases, with 10 bases left in between. Germline CDR1 and CDR2: MNHEY and SVGEGT. CDR3 region: CASSYPPTDNEQFF. As DNA, the CDR3 is TGTGCCAGCAGTTACCCCCCGACTGACAATGAGCAGTTCTTC.

The V gene is TRBV9, the J gene TRBJ2-1; possibly TRBD1 for D (6 bases). Germline V gene sequence: CDR1 SGDLS, CDR2 YYNGEE. With 5 bases removed from V and 5 bases from J, the gap between germline ends came to 14 bases. There are 14 residues in the CDR3. This chain's CDR3 is CASSDRGLNNEQFF. CDR3 sequence (DNA): TGTGCCAGCAGTGATAGGGGGTTGAACAATGAGCAGTTCTTC.

This clone came up once. CDR3 bases: TGCAGCGTAGCCTTCGGACACGGGGAGCTGTTTTTT. Protein: CSVAFGHGELFF. V is TRBV29-1 and J is TRBJ2-2; the D gene is possibly TRBD1 (5 bases). The CDR3 is made up of 12 amino acids. Per the germline V gene, CDR1 is SQVTM and CDR2 is ANQGSEA. V lost 6 bases and J lost 7, with 12 bases in between.

The V gene is TRBV27, the J gene TRBJ1-4; D is ambiguous. This CDR3 has 14 residues. V shed 4 bases and J shed 0 bases, with 6 bases lying between them. Germline CDR1 and CDR2: MNHEY and SMNVEV (reference sequence). CDR3 coding DNA: TGTGCCAGCAGTTCCCCCGCAACTAATGAAAAACTGTTTTTT. Amino acid sequence: CASSSPATNEKLFF.

The chain employs TRBV11-2 and TRBJ2-1; a weak D match, TRBD2 (5 bases). The CDR3 consists of 16 residues. Germline V CDR1 and CDR2: SGHAT, FQNNGV. Trimming left V 1 base short and J 1 base short, with 11 bases between. The CDR3 DNA reads TGTGCCAGCAGCTTAGGTGGGAGTGTTTCCTACAATGAGCAGTTCTTC. This sequence encodes CASSLGGSVSYNEQFF.

The rearrangement links TRBV13 to TRBJ2-2; 7 bases map to TRBD2. Germline loops: CDR1 PRHDT, CDR2 FYEKMQ (reference sequence). V shed 5 bases, J shed 8 bases, and the junction held 11 bases outside the gene matches. The CDR3 runs 15 residues. The CDR3 here is CASSKWTRASGELFF. The CDR3 DNA follows: TGTGCCAGCAGCAAATGGACTAGGGCATCTGGGGAGCTGTTTTTT.

As to this clone: A junction end diverges from the germline sequence, so it may reflect a read error. This CDR3 is CASSLSSGRAYEQYF. CDR3 DNA sequence: TGTGCCAGCAGCTTGAGTTCGGGCAGGGCTTACGAGCAGTACTTC. J is TRBJ2-7 and V is TRBV5-3, with D perhaps matching TRBD1 (5 bases). Being an ORF, TRBV5-3 has a function that is uncertain. The CDR3 runs 15 residues.

V usage is TRBV27 and J usage is TRBJ1-1; the D is unclear. This CDR3 has 14 residues. Germline assignment: CDR1 MNHEY and CDR2 SMNVEV (reference sequence). V was cut by 2 bases and J by 5 bases, with 12 bases left in between. The CDR3 DNA reads TGTGCCAGCAGTTTAGTCCCCAGGAAGACTGAAGCTTTCTTT. Its protein product is CASSLVPRKTEAFF.